This T cell receptor (beta chain) was recovered during a study of blood T cell repertoires in COVID-19. On the study more broadly: Collection of acute and convalescent COVID-19 samples took place in the United States, Italy and Spain. Sources were T cells, B-cell-depleted T cells, or PBMCs; the material itself was cDNA or gDNA.

Original analysis: How many nucleated cells were present was estimated from reference gene primer amplification. Assay: immunoSEQ multiplex PCR; the TCRdb copy retains only in-frame clones and omits some. V, J and clone size are taken as reported in that table, and D and trimming were inferred from the DNA itself. Here the sample spans 24,000 or so clones, about nine tenths being singletons. This clone was detected once. J gave up 10 bases and V 9 bases, and 8 bases lay outside the gene matches. The CDR3 has 12 amino acids. The V gene's germline CDR1 is KGHDR and CDR2 SFDVKD. This clonotype was obtained from a woman of 80 years or more with acute or convalescent COVID-19. The chain employs TRBV24-1 and TRBJ1-1; TRBD1 matches at 9 bases. Source material: peripheral blood. CDR3 in amino acids: CATPQGAPGAFF. The CDR3, as DNA: TGTGCCACCCCACAGGGGGCCCCGGGAGCTTTCTTT.